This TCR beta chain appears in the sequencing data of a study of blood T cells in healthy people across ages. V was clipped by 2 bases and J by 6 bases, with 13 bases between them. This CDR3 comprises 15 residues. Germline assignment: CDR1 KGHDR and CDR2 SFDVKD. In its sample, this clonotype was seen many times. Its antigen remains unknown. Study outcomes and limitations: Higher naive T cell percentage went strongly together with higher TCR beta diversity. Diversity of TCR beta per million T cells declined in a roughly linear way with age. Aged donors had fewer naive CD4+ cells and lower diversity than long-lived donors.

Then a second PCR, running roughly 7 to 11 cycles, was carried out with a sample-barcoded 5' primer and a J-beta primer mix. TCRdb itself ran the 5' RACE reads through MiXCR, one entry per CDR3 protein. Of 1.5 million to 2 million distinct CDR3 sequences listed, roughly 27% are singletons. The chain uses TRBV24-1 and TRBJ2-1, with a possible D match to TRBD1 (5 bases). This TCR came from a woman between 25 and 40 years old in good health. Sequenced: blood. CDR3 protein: CATSDSETDVNEQFF. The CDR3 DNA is TGTGCCACCAGTGATTCAGAGACAGATGTCAATGAGCAGTTCTTC.